One sample yielded the 4 T cell receptor beta chains listed below, sequenced in a study of PD-L1 blockade in urothelial cancer. This table comes from immunoSEQ multiplex PCR, and its TCRdb copy is limited to in-frame clones, with some not included. The sample has around 130,000 clones, 70% to 85% seen once; the top ten hold 3.2%. Documented time point: pretreatment peripheral blood. This specimen was PBMCs, taken around atezolizumab (anti-PD-L1) treatment. These receptors all come from a man between 45 and 60 years old with urothelial cancer.

V is TRBV7-2 and J is TRBJ2-3, with 12 bases lining up with TRBD2. V trimming: 5 bases; J trimming: 12 bases; junction bases outside the gene matches: 6. CDR1 and CDR2 from the germline V gene are SGHTA and FQGNSA. The CDR3 loop spans 13 amino acids. The CDR3 region has the DNA TGTGCCAGCAGCCCCTGGACTAGCGGGGAACAGTATTTT. This gives the protein CASSPWTSGEQYF.

This clone has just one count. The chain employs TRBV19 and TRBJ1-2, with TRBD1 identical over 10 bases. The CDR3 sequence is 14 residues long. Looked up from germline, CDR1 is LNHDA and CDR2 is SQIVND (reference sequence). Trimming cost V 4 bases and J 4 bases; bases outside gene matches: 3. This CDR3 reads CASSRGQGSYGYTF. The CDR3 bases are TGTGCCAGTAGTAGGGGACAGGGGAGCTATGGCTACACCTTC.

V and J are TRBV2 and TRBJ1-1, with D unclear. This CDR3 has 14 amino acids. Trimming shortened V by 6 bases and J by 2 bases, and 13 bases separated the two germline ends. Germline V gene lookup returns CDR1 SNHLY and CDR2 FYNNEI. In nucleotides, the CDR3 is TGTGCCAGCAGGTACACTTCGGGAAACACTGAAGCTTTCTTT. Protein sequence: CASRYTSGNTEAFF.

This clone has only one observation. The CDR3 spells CASSRTGLATYEQYF. CDR3 DNA sequence: TGTGCCAGCAGCCGTACGGGACTAGCGACCTACGAGCAGTACTTC. The chain employs TRBV27 and TRBJ2-7, with 10 bases lining up with TRBD2. The V segment lost 6 bases and the J segment 2 bases; nucleotides outside the gene matches: 7. The CDR3 is 15 residues long. Germline V gene lookup returns CDR1 MNHEY and CDR2 SMNVEV (reference sequence).